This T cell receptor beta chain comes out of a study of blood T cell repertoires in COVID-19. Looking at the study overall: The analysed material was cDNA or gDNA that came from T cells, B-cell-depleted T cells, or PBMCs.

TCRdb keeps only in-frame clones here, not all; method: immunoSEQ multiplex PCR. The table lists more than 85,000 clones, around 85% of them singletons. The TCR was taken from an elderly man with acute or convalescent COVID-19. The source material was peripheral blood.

CDR3 loop: CASSRDPGTVIQETQYF. The DNA of the CDR3 is TGTGCCAGCAGTCGAGACCCCGGGACAGTGATACAAGAGACCCAGTACTTC. The chain employs TRBV6-6 and TRBJ2-5, with 7 nucleotides matching TRBD1. With 5 bases clipped from V and 2 bases from J, the junction kept 14 bases outside the gene matches. There are 17 residues in the CDR3. Looked up from germline, CDR1 is MNHNY and CDR2 is SVGAGI (reference sequence).